This note documents a single TCR beta chain sequence. Its specificity is not known. The sample comes from a study of cytomegalovirus exposure and HLA in healthy donors. General study points: What TCR beta sequences reportedly achieved was accurate prediction of HLA-A and HLA-B alleles in most subjects.

J was trimmed by 8 bases and V by 7 bases; bases with no gene match: 5. CDR3 length: 12 residues. Germline lookup yields CDR1 ENHRY and CDR2 SYGVKD. A multiplex PCR was run with 60 Vbeta primers and 13 Jbeta primers. Profiling relied on immunoSEQ multiplex PCR, and the TCRdb table lists in-frame clones only, not all of them. Of about 120,000 clones listed, roughly 80% are singletons. This TCR was sampled from a man aged 30 to 39 in good health and CMV-seropositive. Sample: PBMCs. This chain joins TRBV10-3 and TRBJ2-1; 7 bases match TRBD2. CDR3 sequence: CAITAGQDEQFF. The CDR3 nucleotides read TGTGCCATCACAGCGGGGCAGGATGAGCAGTTCTTC.